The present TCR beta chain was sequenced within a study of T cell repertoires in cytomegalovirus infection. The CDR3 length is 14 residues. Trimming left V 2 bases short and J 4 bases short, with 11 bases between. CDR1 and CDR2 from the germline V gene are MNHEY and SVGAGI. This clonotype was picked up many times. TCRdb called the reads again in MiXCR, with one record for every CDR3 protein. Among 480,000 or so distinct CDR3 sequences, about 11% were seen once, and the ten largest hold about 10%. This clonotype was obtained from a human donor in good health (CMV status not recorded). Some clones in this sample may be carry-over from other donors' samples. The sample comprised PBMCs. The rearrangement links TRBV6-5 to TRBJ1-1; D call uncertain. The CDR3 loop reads CASSYVQDGTEAFF. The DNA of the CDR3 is TGTGCCAGCAGTTACGTGCAGGACGGCACTGAAGCTTTCTTT.